The clone carrying this TCR beta chain was counted a few times. Researchers amplified the TCR beta CDR3 regions from RNA transcripts. The primer set for the first-round RT-PCR of the TCR CDR3 was HTBI. TCRdb re-called the multiplex PCR reads through MiXCR, storing one row per CDR3 protein. The repertoire holds roughly 700,000 distinct CDR3 sequences, with 15% to 20% as singletons. Trimming removed 1 base from V and 8 bases from J, with 12 bases in between. CDR1 and CDR2 (germline): MDHEN, SYDVKM. CDR3 length: 14 amino acids. This sample was taken from a study of T cells in Graves' hyperthyroidism and ophthalmopathy.

V gene TRBV28 combines with J gene TRBJ2-1; perhaps TRBD1 as D (6 bases). The origin of this receptor is a man between 45 and 60 years old with Graves' hyperthyroidism. The sample was blood. The CDR3 coding sequence is TGTGCCAGCAGTTTATTACAGGGAGTTTATGAGCAGTTCTTC. It is translated as CASSLLQGVYEQFF.